Below, 18 T cell receptor beta chains from the same sample are listed, as sequenced in a study of T-cell reconstitution after alpha-beta-depleted transplantation in children. The TCRbeta library incorporated unique molecular identifiers. TCRdb re-called the PCR reads with MiXCR, one entry per CDR3 protein. The sample lists around 100,000 distinct CDR3 sequences, about a tenth seen once, with less than 45% in the top ten. This sample comprised PBMCs, obtained before TCRalphabeta/CD19-depleted stem cell transplant. These receptors all come from a boy between 2 and 10 years old with acute lymphoblastic leukemia, due to receive a stem cell transplant.

This clonotype was detected a few times. The J gene is TRBJ1-2, the V gene TRBV5-5; TRBD1 is a possible D gene (5 bases). This CDR3 contains 12 residues. V dropped 4 bases and J dropped 4 bases, with 8 bases sitting between them. Per germline, CDR1 SGHKS and CDR2 YYEKEE (reference sequence). CDR3 protein: CASSQTVYGYTF. In DNA form, the CDR3 reads TGTGCCAGCAGCCAGACAGTCTATGGCTACACCTTC.

This clonotype appeared many times. The genes are TRBV7-9 and TRBJ2-7; D is unclear. Per the germline V gene, CDR1 is SEHNR and CDR2 is FQNEAQ (reference sequence). V lost 2 bases, J lost 5 bases, and 7 bases lay in between. This CDR3 comprises 12 residues. DNA for the CDR3: TGTGCCAGCAGCTTACAGGTCCACGAGCAGTACTTC. This encodes CASSLQVHEQYF.

In its sample, this clonotype was seen many times. This rearrangement joins TRBV15 to TRBJ2-7, with a weak D call TRBD2 (6 bases). Deletions cut 2 bases from V and 2 bases from J, with 16 bases between. The V gene's germline CDR1 is LNHNV and CDR2 YYDKDF (reference sequence). The CDR3 length is 16 residues. CDR3 residues: CATSRKPGTDTYEQYF. As DNA, the CDR3 is TGTGCCACCAGCAGAAAACCCGGGACTGACACCTACGAGCAGTACTTC.

The chain combines TRBV5-1 with TRBJ2-1; 12 nucleotides match TRBD2. This CDR3 is 16 amino acids long. Trimming removed 4 bases from V and 7 bases from J; junction bases left unmatched: 9. Germline values: CDR1 SGHRS, CDR2 YFSETQ. As DNA, the CDR3 is TGCGCCAGCAGCGGATGGACTAGCGGGAACGTTAATGAGCAGTTCTTC. Translating it yields CASSGWTSGNVNEQFF. The entire variable domain, with the rest obtained from reference TRBV5-1 and TRBJ2-1, is as follows: KAGVTQTPRYLIKTRGQQVTLSCSPISGHRSVSWYQQTPGQGLQFLFEYFSETQRNKGNFPGRFSGRQFSNSRSEMNVSTLELGDSALYLCASSGWTSGNVNEQFFGPGTRLTVL.

This clonotype was seen a single time. V is TRBV4-2 and J is TRBJ2-7, with D maybe TRBD1 (6 bases). V dropped 4 bases and J dropped 0 bases, with 16 bases sitting between them. CDR3 size: 16 residues. The germline V gene encodes CDR1 LGHNA and CDR2 YNFKEQ. DNA of the CDR3: TGTGCCAGCAGCCCCACCGGGAACAGGGTCTCCTACGAGCAGTACTTC. Encoded protein: CASSPTGNRVSYEQYF.

CDR3 sequence reads: CASSDVSQPQHF. DNA for the CDR3: TGTGCCAGCAGTGATGTTAGTCAGCCCCAGCATTTT. This chain connects TRBV6-1 to TRBJ1-5; no clear D gene. The CDR3 is 12 residues long. From germline, CDR1 is MNHNS and CDR2 SASEGT. Deletions cut 3 bases from V and 6 bases from J, with 6 bases between.

This clonotype occurred a few times. The chain couples TRBV4-1 to TRBJ2-1; 9 bases are a match to TRBD1. The CDR3 extends over 14 amino acids. Germline assignment: CDR1 MGHRA and CDR2 YSYEKL. Trimming removed 4 bases from V and 12 bases from J; junction bases left unmatched: 10. The CDR3 DNA is TGCGCCAGCAGCCCCGGACAGGGGAGGGTTGGGCAGTTCTTC. Translating it yields CASSPGQGRVGQFF.

There are a few counts of this clonotype. The chain employs TRBV4-1 and TRBJ2-7; D not resolved. V lost 2 bases and J lost 2, with 13 bases in between. Germline CDR1 MGHRA, CDR2 YSYEKL. The CDR3 is 15 residues long. The DNA of the CDR3 is TGCGCCAGCAGCCAATTGGCTAGTATCGCCTACGAGCAGTACTTC. Its translation is CASSQLASIAYEQYF.

A few counts support this clonotype. The genes are TRBV6-5 and TRBJ1-5; the match to TRBD1 covers 7 bases. Germline CDR1 reads MNHEY; CDR2 reads SVGAGI. This CDR3 is built from 15 residues. With 6 bases clipped from V and 3 bases from J, the junction kept 8 bases outside the gene matches. The CDR3 region is CASSPGTVYNQPQHF. In DNA, the CDR3 is TGTGCCAGCAGCCCCGGGACAGTTTACAATCAGCCCCAGCATTTT.

This chain links TRBV6-1 with TRBJ2-1, with a weak D call TRBD1 (6 bases). V gave up 11 bases and J gave up 6 bases, with 20 bases separating them. The CDR3 loop spans 14 amino acids. Germline lookup yields CDR1 MNHNS and CDR2 SASEGT. CDR3 bases: TGTGCCTCCATCGGGCAGGGGTTCGGCAATGAGCAGTTCTTC. Amino acids: CASIGQGFGNEQFF.

This clonotype was seen more than once but under ten times. DNA of the CDR3: TGTGCCAGCAGCTCGGATCATTATACGCAGTATTTT. Translating gives CASSSDHYTQYF. The chain is built from TRBV7-9 and TRBJ2-3; no definite D call. CDR1 is SEHNR and CDR2 is FQNEAQ in the germline V gene (reference sequence). The CDR3 runs to 12 residues. Trimming left V 4 bases short and J 7 bases short, with 9 bases between.

The chain carries TRBV14 and TRBJ2-5; no reliable D call. Trimming left V 0 bases short and J 2 bases short, with 4 bases between. The CDR3 loop spans 13 amino acids. Germline V gene lookup returns CDR1 SGHDN and CDR2 FVKESK. As DNA, the CDR3 is TGTGCCAGCAGCCAAGACCTTCAAGAGACCCAGTACTTC. It encodes CASSQDLQETQYF.

Only a few counts were recorded for this clonotype. This chain links TRBV5-1 with TRBJ2-2; D uncertain. The V gene's germline CDR1 is SGHRS and CDR2 YFSETQ. V lost 0 bases to trimming and J lost 4 bases, with 7 bases between them. The CDR3 spans 14 residues. The CDR3 DNA reads TGCGCCAGCAGCTTGGACAACCCCACCGGGGAGCTGTTTTTT. Translated, it gives CASSLDNPTGELFF.

This clonotype was found a few times. The chain employs TRBV5-1 and TRBJ1-3; D is perhaps TRBD1 (6 bases). V dropped 4 bases and J dropped 4 bases, with 12 bases sitting between them. CDR1 and CDR2 from the germline V gene are SGHRS and YFSETQ. The CDR3 length is 14 residues. CDR3 bases: TGCGCCAGCAGCCTACAGGGTTTCGGAAACACCATATATTTT. As protein: CASSLQGFGNTIYF.

V gene TRBV27 combines with J gene TRBJ2-1, with D perhaps TRBD1 (5 bases). Looked up from germline, CDR1 is MNHEY and CDR2 is SMNVEV (reference sequence). V was pared by 5 bases and J by 0 bases, with 8 bases between. CDR3 length equals 14 residues. The CDR3 DNA is TGTGCCAGCAGTGGGGCTAACTCCTACAATGAGCAGTTCTTC. Encoded protein: CASSGANSYNEQFF.

This clonotype was seen more than once but under ten times. The V gene is TRBV5-1, the J gene TRBJ1-2; 7 bases match TRBD1. The CDR3 spans 15 residues. Per germline, CDR1 SGHRS and CDR2 YFSETQ. V shed 2 bases and J 8 bases; nucleotides not matched to a gene: 12. The CDR3 reads CASSLYRDSRWGYTF. The CDR3 region has the DNA TGCGCCAGCAGCTTATATAGGGACAGTCGCTGGGGCTACACCTTC.

This clonotype was seen repeatedly, ten times or more. This chain connects TRBV18 to TRBJ2-5; D unclear. CDR3 length: 14 amino acids. Between the trimmed V and J ends, which lost 2 bases and 5 bases, there was a span of 12 bases. Per the germline V gene, CDR1 is KGHSH and CDR2 is LQKENI. This CDR3 is CASSPWSGRETQYF. The DNA for the CDR3 is TGTGCCAGCTCACCATGGTCGGGCCGGGAGACCCAGTACTTC.

This clonotype has at least ten counts. The chain is built from TRBV5-1 and TRBJ2-7, with 9 bases matching TRBD2. The CDR3 runs to 14 residues. Germline V lookup: CDR1 SGHRS, CDR2 YFSETQ. V shed 3 bases and J 2 bases; nucleotides not matched to a gene: 3. The CDR3 DNA follows: TGCGCCAGCAGCTCGGGACTAGCACCCTACGAGCAGTACTTC. Its translation: CASSSGLAPYEQYF.